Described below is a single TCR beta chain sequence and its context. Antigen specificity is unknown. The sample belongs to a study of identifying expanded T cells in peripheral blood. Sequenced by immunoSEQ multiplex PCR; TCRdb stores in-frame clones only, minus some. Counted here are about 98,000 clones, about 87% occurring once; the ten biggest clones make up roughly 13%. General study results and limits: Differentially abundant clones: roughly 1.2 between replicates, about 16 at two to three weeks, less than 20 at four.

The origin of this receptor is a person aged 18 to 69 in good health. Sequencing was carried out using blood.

Here the CDR3 reads CASSGEAGDPGEQYF. The CDR3 DNA sequence: TGTGCCAGCAGCGGGGAGGCGGGAGACCCGGGAGAGCAGTACTTC. The chain joins TRBV7-1 to TRBJ2-7; 7 bases are shared with TRBD2. TRBV7-1 is an ORF, and what it does is uncertain. The J segment lost 7 bases and the V segment lost 5 bases, leaving 14 bases of the junction unmatched. The CDR3 length is 15 residues.